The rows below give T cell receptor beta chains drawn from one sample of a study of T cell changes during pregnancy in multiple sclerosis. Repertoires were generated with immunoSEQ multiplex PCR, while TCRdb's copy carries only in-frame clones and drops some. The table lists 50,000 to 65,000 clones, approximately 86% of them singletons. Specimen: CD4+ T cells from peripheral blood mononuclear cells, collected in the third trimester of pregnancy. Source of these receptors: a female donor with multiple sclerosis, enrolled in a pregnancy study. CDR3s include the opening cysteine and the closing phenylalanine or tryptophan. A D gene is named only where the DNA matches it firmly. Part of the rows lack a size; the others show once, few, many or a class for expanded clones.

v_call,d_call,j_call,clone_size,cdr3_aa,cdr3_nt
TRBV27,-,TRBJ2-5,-,CASSLEGWKTQYF,TGTGCCAGCAGTTTGGAGGGATGGAAGACCCAGTACTTC
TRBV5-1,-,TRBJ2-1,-,CASSGPQGGGNEQFF,TGCGCCAGCAGCGGGCCCCAGGGAGGAGGCAATGAGCAGTTCTTC
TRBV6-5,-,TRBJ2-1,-,CASRRISAPRNEQFF,TGTGCCAGCAGGCGTATAAGCGCCCCAAGAAATGAGCAGTTCTTC
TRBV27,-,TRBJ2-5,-,CASSQGREGTQYF,TGTGCCAGCAGCCAGGGGCGAGAGGGGACCCAGTACTTC
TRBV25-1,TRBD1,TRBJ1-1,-,CASQGASAFF,TGTGCCAGCCAGGGGGCCTCAGCTTTCTTT
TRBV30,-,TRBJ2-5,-,CAWSAGFQETQYF,TGTGCCTGGAGTGCCGGGTTCCAAGAGACCCAGTACTTC
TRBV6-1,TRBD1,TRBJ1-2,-,CASSEGTASHYGYTF,TGTGCCAGCAGTGAGGGGACAGCATCACACTATGGCTACACCTTC
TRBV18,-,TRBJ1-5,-,CASSPPGSSNQPQHF,TGTGCCAGCTCACCCCCGGGGTCGAGCAATCAGCCCCAGCATTTT
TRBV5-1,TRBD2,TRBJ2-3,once,CASSLDNTGLAAPTDTQYF,TGCGCCAGCAGCTTGGACAACACTGGACTAGCGGCCCCCACAGATACGCAGTATTTT
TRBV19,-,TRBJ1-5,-,CASSDQGNSNQPQHF,TGTGCCAGTAGCGACCAGGGGAATAGCAATCAGCCCCAGCATTTT
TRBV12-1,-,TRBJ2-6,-,CASRVRSGANVLTF,TGTGCCAGCAGGGTCAGATCTGGGGCCAACGTCCTGACTTTC
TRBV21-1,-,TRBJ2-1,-,CASTPINPNRGNEQFF,TGTGCCAGCACTCCGATTAACCCTAACCGGGGAAATGAGCAGTTCTTC
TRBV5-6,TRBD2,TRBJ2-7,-,CASSRLTGTNHEQYF,TGTGCCAGCAGCCGCCTTACCGGGACTAACCACGAGCAGTACTTC
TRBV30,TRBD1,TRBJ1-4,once,CASYPGQGNEKLFF,TGTGCCTCCTATCCGGGACAGGGAAATGAAAAACTGTTTTTT
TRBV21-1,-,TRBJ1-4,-,CASRSAGTGVEKLFF,TGTGCCAGCAGATCAGCAGGGACAGGGGTTGAAAAACTGTTTTTT
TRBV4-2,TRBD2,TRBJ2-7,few,CASSQDSPFYILAGGSYEQYF,TGTGCCAGCAGCCAAGATTCCCCCTTTTATATACTAGCGGGAGGGTCCTACGAGCAGTACTTC
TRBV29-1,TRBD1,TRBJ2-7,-,CSVEVQGPYEQYF,TGCAGCGTTGAAGTACAGGGGCCCTACGAGCAGTACTTC
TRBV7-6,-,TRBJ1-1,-,CASSKMGENTEAFF,TGTGCCAGCAGCAAAATGGGAGAGAACACTGAAGCTTTCTTT
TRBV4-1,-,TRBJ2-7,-,CASSQERAPPYEQYF,TGCGCCAGCAGCCAAGAGAGGGCTCCCCCCTACGAGCAGTACTTC
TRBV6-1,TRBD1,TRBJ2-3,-,CASSDTGTGQDTQYF,TGTGCCAGCAGTGACACCGGGACAGGGCAAGATACGCAGTATTTT
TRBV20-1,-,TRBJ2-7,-,CSASDTYEQYF,TGCAGTGCTTCGGACACCTACGAGCAGTACTTC
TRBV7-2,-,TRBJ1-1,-,CASSRQVNTEAFF,TGTGCCAGCAGCAGACAGGTGAACACTGAAGCTTTCTTT
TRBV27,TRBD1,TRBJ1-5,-,CASSSTGTGAYQPQHF,TGTGCCAGCAGTTCCACCGGGACAGGGGCTTATCAGCCCCAGCATTTT
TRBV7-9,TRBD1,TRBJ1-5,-,CASSVGQSNQPQHF,TGTGCCAGCAGCGTGGGACAGAGCAATCAGCCCCAGCATTTT
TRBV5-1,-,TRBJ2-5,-,CASSPTGSQETQYF,TGCGCCAGCAGTCCCACGGGATCCCAAGAGACCCAGTACTTC
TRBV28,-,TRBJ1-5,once,CASRSGVGNQPQHF,TGTGCCAGCAGGTCAGGTGTGGGCAATCAGCCCCAGCATTTT
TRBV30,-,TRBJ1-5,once,CAWSRRTPDSNQPQHF,TGTGCCTGGAGCCGGAGGACGCCGGATAGCAATCAGCCCCAGCATTTT
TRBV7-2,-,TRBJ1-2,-,CASSTANRSGGYTF,TGTGCCAGCAGCACAGCCAACAGGTCCGGTGGCTACACCTTC
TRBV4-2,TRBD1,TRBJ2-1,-,CASSQDGDRYSNEQFF,TGTGCCAGCAGCCAAGATGGGGACAGATATTCGAATGAGCAGTTCTTC
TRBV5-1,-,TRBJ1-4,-,CASSPQGEKLFF,TGCGCCAGCAGCCCCCAGGGAGAAAAACTGTTTTTT
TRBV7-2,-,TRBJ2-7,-,CASSLGRGATYEQYF,TGTGCCAGCAGCTTAGGCAGGGGGGCGACCTACGAGCAGTACTTC
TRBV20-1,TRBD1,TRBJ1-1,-,CSHRGGAEAFF,TGCAGCCACAGGGGCGGGGCTGAAGCTTTCTTT
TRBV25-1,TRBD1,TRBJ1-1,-,CASTRTGSYMNTEAFF,TGTGCCAGCACAAGGACAGGGTCCTATATGAACACTGAAGCTTTCTTT
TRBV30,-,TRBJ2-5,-,CAWTGADQETQYF,TGTGCCTGGACAGGGGCCGACCAAGAGACCCAGTACTTC
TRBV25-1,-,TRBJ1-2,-,CASIGNSNYGYTF,TGTGCCAGCATCGGGAATTCGAACTATGGCTACACCTTC
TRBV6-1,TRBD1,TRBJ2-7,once,CASSEIWDSYEQYF,TGTGCCAGCAGTGAGATCTGGGACAGCTACGAGCAGTACTTC
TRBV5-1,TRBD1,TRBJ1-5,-,CASNRTGGVQPQHF,TGCGCCAGCAACAGGACAGGGGGCGTTCAGCCCCAGCATTTT
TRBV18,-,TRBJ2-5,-,CASSPTAPGLQETQYF,TGTGCCAGCTCACCAACGGCGCCAGGGTTGCAAGAGACCCAGTACTTC
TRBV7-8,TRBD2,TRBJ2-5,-,CASSSGTSGGETQYF,TGTGCCAGCAGCTCCGGGACTAGCGGGGGAGAGACCCAGTACTTC
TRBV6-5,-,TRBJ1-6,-,CASRSVGSHSPLHF,TGTGCCAGCAGATCCGTCGGGAGTCATTCACCCCTCCACTTT
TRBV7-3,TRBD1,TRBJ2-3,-,CASSTGQGADTQYF,TGTGCCAGCAGCACCGGACAGGGCGCAGATACGCAGTATTTT
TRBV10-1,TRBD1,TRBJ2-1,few,CASSEQGDEQFF,TGCGCCAGCAGTGAACAGGGGGATGAGCAGTTCTTC
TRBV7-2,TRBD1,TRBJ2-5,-,CASSTRRTGEETQYF,TGTGCCAGCAGCACACGCCGGACAGGGGAAGAGACCCAGTACTTC
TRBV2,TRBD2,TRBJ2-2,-,CASTRRGGGTSGSDGELFF,TGTGCCAGCACTCGGCGGGGCGGAGGGACTAGCGGGAGCGACGGGGAGCTGTTTTTT
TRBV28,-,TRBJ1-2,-,CASLDSYYGYTF,TGTGCCAGCCTCGACAGCTACTATGGCTACACCTTC
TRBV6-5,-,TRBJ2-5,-,CASSLGGAARQETQYF,TGTGCCAGCAGTTTAGGGGGGGCAGCTCGCCAAGAGACCCAGTACTTC
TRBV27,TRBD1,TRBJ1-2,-,CASSFFSDRGSFGGYTF,TGTGCCAGCAGTTTTTTCTCGGACAGGGGGAGTTTTGGCGGCTACACCTTC
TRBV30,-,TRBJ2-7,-,CAWSVRLGLTAFGEQYF,TGTGCCTGGAGTGTACGGTTGGGCCTTACTGCCTTCGGCGAGCAGTACTTC
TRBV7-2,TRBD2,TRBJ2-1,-,CASSPPGLYNEQFF,TGTGCCAGCAGCCCCCCGGGACTATACAATGAGCAGTTCTTC
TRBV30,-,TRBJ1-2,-,CAWSRGPRGQLYGYTF,TGTGCCTGGAGTCGTGGCCCCCGTGGACAGTTATATGGCTACACCTTC
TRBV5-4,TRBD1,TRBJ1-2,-,CASSFGTEDNYGYTF,TGTGCCAGCAGCTTTGGGACAGAGGATAACTATGGCTACACCTTC
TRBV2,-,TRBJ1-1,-,CASTQSPGGTEAFF,TGTGCCAGCACCCAAAGCCCGGGTGGGACTGAAGCTTTCTTT
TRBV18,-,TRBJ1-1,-,CASSPPSQGMAEAFF,TGTGCCAGCTCACCACCCTCGCAGGGGATGGCTGAAGCTTTCTTT
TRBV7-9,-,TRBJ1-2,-,CASSLESGDGYTF,TGTGCCAGCAGCTTAGAATCGGGGGATGGCTACACCTTC
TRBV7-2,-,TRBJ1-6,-,CASSLAGPPNNSPLHF,TGTGCCAGCAGCTTGGCAGGGCCCCCCAATAATTCACCCCTCCACTTT
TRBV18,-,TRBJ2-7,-,CASSPQQEQYEQYF,TGTGCCAGCTCACCACAGCAGGAACAATACGAGCAGTACTTC
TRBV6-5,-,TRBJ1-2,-,CASSYSIFGGNYGYTF,TGTGCCAGCAGTTACTCGATTTTTGGAGGGAACTATGGCTACACCTTC